This T cell receptor (beta chain) comes out of a study of shared clonotypes between healthy human individuals. Across the whole study: Every donor yielded three CD4 naive, three CD4 memory, two CD8 naive and one CD8 memory plate. Study results and caveats: The study found lower generation probabilities in non-shared clonotypes than in those shared by all four donors.

Naive CD8 populations comprised CD45RO-negative cells positively selected for CCR7, excluding terminally differentiated effector memory CD45RA+ cells. The healthy adult donors were HIV-negative and reported no recent acute infections or vaccinations. Trimming at V came to 3 bases and at J to 1 base, leaving 4 bases not matched to a gene. The CDR3 is made up of 16 amino acids. Germline CDR1 is SGDLS and CDR2 is YYNGEE. Here immunoSEQ multiplex PCR was the method, and the copy in TCRdb shows in-frame clones only, minus some. The top ten clones hold around 1.7% of a sample with about 2.1 million clones, 93% of them seen once. As regards this clone: The target antigen is unknown. Other DNA variants within this sample encode the same CDR3.

J is TRBJ2-1 and V is TRBV9; 10 bases map to TRBD2. The sample taken for sequencing was naive CD8+ T cells from PBMCs. The sequence was collected from a man between 18 and 29 years old in good health. Some clones in this sample may be carry-over from other donors' samples. The CDR3 bases are TGTGCCAGCAGCGGCCCTAGCGGGAGTTCCTACAATGAGCAGTTCTTC. Translated, it gives CASSGPSGSSYNEQFF.